These 3 T cell receptor beta chains were sequenced from one sample in a study of T cell clonality in common variable immunodeficiency. TCRdb keeps only in-frame clones here, not all; method: immunoSEQ multiplex PCR. The repertoire yields over 30,000 clones, none seen only once; the top ten contain about 3.8%. The sequenced sample consisted of peripheral blood mononuclear cells. These receptors originate from a person between 18 and 75 years old in good health.

With regard to this clone: The observed sequence ends 3 residues before the CDR3 terminus, with the missing tail filled in from the germline J gene. The chain combines TRBV7-2 with TRBJ1-2; D is undetermined. The germline CDR1 and CDR2 sequences are SGHTA and FQGNSA. The CDR3 contains 11 residues. The CDR3 is CASRGTDTYTF. CDR3 DNA (partial): TGTGCCAGCAGAGGAACAGATACC.

This clone was observed many times. The read finishes 3 residues shy of the CDR3 end, and the germline J gene is used to complete it. The genes are TRBV18 and TRBJ1-2, with D hard to call. Germline CDR1 and CDR2: KGHSH and LQKENI. V dropped 0 bases and J dropped 4 bases, with 12 bases sitting between them. This CDR3 comprises 15 residues. This CDR3 reads CASSPPLAIPYGYTF. CDR3 bases read: TGTGCCAGCTCACCACCTCTTGCGATCCCCTATGGC.

In this sample, this clone turned up many times. The read stops 3 residues short of the end of the CDR3; the missing end is completed from the germline J gene. The V and J genes are TRBV20-1 and TRBJ2-3, with 10 bases aligning to TRBD2. This CDR3 spans 16 amino acids. Per the germline V gene, CDR1 is DFQATT and CDR2 is SNEGSKA (reference sequence). The ends lost 6 bases at V and 6 bases at J; junction bases unmatched: 15. The part of the CDR3 DNA that was read is TGCAGTGCCAACGGACTAGCGGTGAATTTAGAGGATACG. Encoded protein: CSANGLAVNLEDT. The entire CDR3 sequence reads CSANGLAVNLEDTQYF.